The rows below give T cell receptor beta chains drawn from one sample of a study of blood T cell repertoires in COVID-19. Sequencing was performed with immunoSEQ multiplex PCR; in TCRdb, only in-frame clones are kept and a portion is missing. The sample includes 90,000 to 150,000 clones, roughly 80% of them seen just once. Sequencing was done on a sample of peripheral blood. The receptors originated from a human donor in a cohort sampled during active COVID-19. Both conserved end residues are part of each CDR3. D genes are given only for firm matches. Clone sizes are given selectively: once, few, many, or a class where the clone is expanded.

v_gene	abundance	j_gene	d_gene	CDR3aa	CDR3nt
TRBV19	-	TRBJ1-1	-	CASSTPQVEAFF	TGTGCCAGTAGTACACCACAGGTTGAAGCTTTCTTT
TRBV7-9	-	TRBJ2-7	TRBD1	CASSIPTGRSYEQYF	TGTGCCAGCAGCATCCCGACAGGGCGGTCCTACGAGCAGTACTTC
TRBV6-2/TRBV6-3	-	TRBJ2-5	-	CASSMTDLQETQYF	TGTGCCAGCAGTATGACAGACCTACAAGAGACCCAGTACTTC
TRBV11-2	-	TRBJ1-1	-	CASSLGSEAFF	TGTGCCAGCAGCTTAGGCAGTGAAGCTTTCTTT
TRBV5-8	-	TRBJ1-2	-	CASSRGEHANYGYTF	TGTGCCAGCAGCCGGGGGGAACACGCGAACTATGGCTACACCTTC
TRBV2	few	TRBJ2-7	TRBD1	CASSGTGYEQYF	TGTGCCAGCAGTGGGACAGGCTACGAGCAGTACTTC
TRBV6-6	-	TRBJ2-7	-	CASSYSMVKPTYEQYF	TGTGCCAGCAGTTACTCCATGGTCAAGCCAACCTACGAGCAGTACTTC
TRBV14	-	TRBJ2-7	-	CAAGQYEQYF	TGTGCCGCCGGACAGTACGAGCAGTACTTC
TRBV12-3/TRBV12-4	-	TRBJ1-2	-	CASSWQGSGYTF	TGTGCCAGCAGTTGGCAGGGGAGTGGCTACACCTTC
TRBV28	once	TRBJ2-7	TRBD2	CASSSSGRAAYEQYF	TGTGCCAGCAGTTCTAGCGGGAGGGCGGCCTACGAGCAGTACTTC
TRBV4-3	-	TRBJ1-4	TRBD1	CASSARGETNEKLFF	TGCGCCAGCAGCGCCAGGGGGGAAACTAATGAAAAACTGTTTTTT
TRBV5-1	-	TRBJ1-3	-	CASSLGRVESGNTIYF	TGCGCCAGCAGCTTGGGGCGGGTGGAATCTGGAAACACCATATATTTT
TRBV29-1	-	TRBJ2-7	TRBD1	CSVEIGQGAYEQYF	TGCAGCGTTGAGATTGGACAGGGGGCCTACGAGCAGTACTTC
TRBV6-5	-	TRBJ2-3	TRBD2	CASIRGDTDTQYF	TGTGCCAGTATTCGGGGGGACACAGATACGCAGTATTTT